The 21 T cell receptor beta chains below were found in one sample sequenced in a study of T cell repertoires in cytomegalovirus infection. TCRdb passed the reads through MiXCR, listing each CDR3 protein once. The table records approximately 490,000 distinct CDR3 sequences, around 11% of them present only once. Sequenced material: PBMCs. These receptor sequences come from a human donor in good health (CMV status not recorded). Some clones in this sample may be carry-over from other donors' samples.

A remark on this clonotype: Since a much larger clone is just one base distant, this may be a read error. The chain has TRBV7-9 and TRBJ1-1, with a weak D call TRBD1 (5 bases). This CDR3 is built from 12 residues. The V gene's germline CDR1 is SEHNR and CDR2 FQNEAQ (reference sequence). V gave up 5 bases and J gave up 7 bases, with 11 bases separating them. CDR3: CASSPGPGEAFF. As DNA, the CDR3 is TGTGCCAGCAGCCCAGGGCCGGGTGAAGCTTTCTTT.

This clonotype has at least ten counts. Written as DNA, the CDR3 is TGTGCCACCAGCACCACAGGGGGCTGGAGCAATCAGCCCCAGCATTTT. Its translation is CATSTTGGWSNQPQHF. This rearrangement joins TRBV15 to TRBJ1-5, with 9 bases aligning to TRBD1. J lost 1 base, V lost 4 bases, and 5 bases had no gene match. Germline V gene data show CDR1 as LNHNV and CDR2 as YYDKDF (reference sequence). The CDR3 extends over 16 amino acids.

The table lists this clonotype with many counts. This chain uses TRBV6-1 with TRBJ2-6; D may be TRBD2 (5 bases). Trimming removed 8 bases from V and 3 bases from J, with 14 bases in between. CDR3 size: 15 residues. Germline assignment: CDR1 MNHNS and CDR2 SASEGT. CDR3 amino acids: CASARDTLGANVLTF. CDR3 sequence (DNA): TGTGCCAGCGCCCGGGATACCCTTGGGGCCAACGTCCTGACTTTC.

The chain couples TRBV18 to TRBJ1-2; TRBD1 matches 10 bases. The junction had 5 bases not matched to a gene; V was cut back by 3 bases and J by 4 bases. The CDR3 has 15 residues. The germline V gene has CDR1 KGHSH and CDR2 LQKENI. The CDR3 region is CASSPGQGSVYGYTF. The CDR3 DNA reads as TGTGCCAGCTCACCGGGACAGGGGTCGGTCTATGGCTACACCTTC.

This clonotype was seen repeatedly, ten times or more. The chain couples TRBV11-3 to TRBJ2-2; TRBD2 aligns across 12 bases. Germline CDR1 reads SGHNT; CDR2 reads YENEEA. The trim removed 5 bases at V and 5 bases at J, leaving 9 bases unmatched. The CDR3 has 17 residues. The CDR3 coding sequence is TGTGCCAGCAGCCCTGGACTAGCGGGACCGGGAACCGGGGAGCTGTTTTTT. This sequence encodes CASSPGLAGPGTGELFF.

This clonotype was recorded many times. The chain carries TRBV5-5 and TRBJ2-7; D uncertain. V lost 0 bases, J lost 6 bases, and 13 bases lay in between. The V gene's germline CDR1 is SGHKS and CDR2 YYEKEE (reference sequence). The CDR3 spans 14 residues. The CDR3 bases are TGTGCCAGCAGCTTGGGACTTGACTCGGGCGAGCAGTACTTC. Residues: CASSLGLDSGEQYF.

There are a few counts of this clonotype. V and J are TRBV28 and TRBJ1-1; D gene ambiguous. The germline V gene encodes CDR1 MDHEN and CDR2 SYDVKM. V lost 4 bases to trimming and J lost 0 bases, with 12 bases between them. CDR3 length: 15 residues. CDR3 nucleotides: TGTGCCAGCAGTTCACTAAACGTTTTGAACACTGAAGCTTTCTTT. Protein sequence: CASSSLNVLNTEAFF.

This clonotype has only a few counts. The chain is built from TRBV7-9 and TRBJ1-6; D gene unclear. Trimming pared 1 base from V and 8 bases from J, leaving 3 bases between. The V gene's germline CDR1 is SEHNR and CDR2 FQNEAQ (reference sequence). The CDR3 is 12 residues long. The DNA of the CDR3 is TGTGCCAGCAGCTTAGACTATTCACCCCTCCACTTT. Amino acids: CASSLDYSPLHF.

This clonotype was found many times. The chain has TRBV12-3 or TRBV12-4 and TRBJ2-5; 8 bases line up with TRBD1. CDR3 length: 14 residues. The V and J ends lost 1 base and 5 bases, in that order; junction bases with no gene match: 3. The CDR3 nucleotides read TGTGCCAGCAGTTTAGTACAGGGGGTTGAGACCCAGTACTTC. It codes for CASSLVQGVETQYF.

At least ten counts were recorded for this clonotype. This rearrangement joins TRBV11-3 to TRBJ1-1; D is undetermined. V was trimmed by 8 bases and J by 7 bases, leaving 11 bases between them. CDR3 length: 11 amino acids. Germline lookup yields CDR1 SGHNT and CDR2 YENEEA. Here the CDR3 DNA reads TGTGCCAGCTCACGGGGAAATGAAGCTTTCTTT. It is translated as CASSRGNEAFF.

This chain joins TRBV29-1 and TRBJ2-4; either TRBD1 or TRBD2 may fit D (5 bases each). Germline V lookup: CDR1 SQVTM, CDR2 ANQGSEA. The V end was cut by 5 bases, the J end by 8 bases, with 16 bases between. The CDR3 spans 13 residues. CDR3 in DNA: TGCAGCGTTTCCGAGGGGCTAAGGGACATTCAGTACTTC. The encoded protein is CSVSEGLRDIQYF.

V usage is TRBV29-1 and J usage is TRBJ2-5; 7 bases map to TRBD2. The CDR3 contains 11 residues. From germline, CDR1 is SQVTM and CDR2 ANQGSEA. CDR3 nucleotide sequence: TGCGGGGGTGGGAGGGAAGAGACCCAGTACTTC. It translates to CGGGREETQYF.

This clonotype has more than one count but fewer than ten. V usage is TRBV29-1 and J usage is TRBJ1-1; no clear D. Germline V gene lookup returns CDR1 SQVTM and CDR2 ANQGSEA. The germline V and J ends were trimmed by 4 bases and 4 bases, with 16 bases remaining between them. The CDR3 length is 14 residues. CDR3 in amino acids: CSVGHGERATEAFF. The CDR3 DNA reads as TGCAGCGTTGGTCATGGGGAGCGGGCCACTGAAGCTTTCTTT.

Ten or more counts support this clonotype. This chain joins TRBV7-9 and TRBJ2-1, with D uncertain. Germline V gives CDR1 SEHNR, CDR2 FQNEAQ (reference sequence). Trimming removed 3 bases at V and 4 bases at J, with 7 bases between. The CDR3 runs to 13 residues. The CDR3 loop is CASSFAVYNEQFF. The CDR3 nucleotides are TGTGCCAGCAGCTTCGCGGTTTACAATGAGCAGTTCTTC.

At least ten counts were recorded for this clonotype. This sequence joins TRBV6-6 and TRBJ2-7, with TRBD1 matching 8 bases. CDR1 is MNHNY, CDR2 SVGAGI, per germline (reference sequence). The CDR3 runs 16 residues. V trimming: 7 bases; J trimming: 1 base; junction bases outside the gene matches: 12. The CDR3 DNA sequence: TGTGCCAGCACTAGGGCGGGGCAGGGGGCTTCCTACGAGCAGTACTTC. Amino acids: CASTRAGQGASYEQYF.

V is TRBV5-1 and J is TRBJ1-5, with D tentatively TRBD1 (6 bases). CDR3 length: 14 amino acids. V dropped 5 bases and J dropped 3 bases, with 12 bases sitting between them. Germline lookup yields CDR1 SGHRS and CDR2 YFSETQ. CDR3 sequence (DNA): TGCGCCAGCAGTCCCGGGACAAACAATCAGCCCCAGCATTTT. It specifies CASSPGTNNQPQHF.

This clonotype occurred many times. The CDR3 coding sequence is TGTGCCAGTAGTACGGGGTTGAACACCGGGGAGCTGTTTTTT. Its translation is CASSTGLNTGELFF. The chain uses TRBV11-2 and TRBJ2-2; TRBD2 might be the D (5 bases). Germline assignment: CDR1 SGHAT and CDR2 FQNNGV. The CDR3 contains 14 residues. The germline V and J ends were trimmed by 9 bases and 1 base, with 12 bases remaining between them. The whole variable domain, remainder taken from reference TRBV11-2 and TRBJ2-2, is EAGVAQSPRYKIIEKRQSVAFWCNPISGHATLYWYQQILGQGPKLLIQFQNNGVVDDSQLPKDRFSAERLKGVDSTLKIQPAKLEDSAVYLCASSTGLNTGELFFGEGSRLTVL.

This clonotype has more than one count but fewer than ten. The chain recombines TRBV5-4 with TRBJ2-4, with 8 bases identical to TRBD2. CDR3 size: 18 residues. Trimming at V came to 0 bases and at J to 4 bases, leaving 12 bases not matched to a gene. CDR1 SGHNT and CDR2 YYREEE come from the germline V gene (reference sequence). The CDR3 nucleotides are TGTGCCAGCAGCTTGGGCGGGGCGGGAGGAGGCTTTAAAAACATTCAGTACTTC. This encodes CASSLGGAGGGFKNIQYF.

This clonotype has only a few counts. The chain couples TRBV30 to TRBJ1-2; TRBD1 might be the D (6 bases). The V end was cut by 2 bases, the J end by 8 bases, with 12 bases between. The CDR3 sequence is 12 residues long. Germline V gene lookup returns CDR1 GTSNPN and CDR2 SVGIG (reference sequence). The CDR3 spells CAWSQAGVGYTF. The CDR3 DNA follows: TGTGCCTGGAGTCAGGCAGGGGTAGGCTACACCTTC.

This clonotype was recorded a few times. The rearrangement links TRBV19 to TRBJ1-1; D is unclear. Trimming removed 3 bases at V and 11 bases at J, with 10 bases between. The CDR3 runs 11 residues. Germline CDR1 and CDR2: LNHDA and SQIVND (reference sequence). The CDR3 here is CASSMTRAAFF. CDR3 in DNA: TGTGCCAGTAGTATGACCCGTGCGGCTTTCTTT.

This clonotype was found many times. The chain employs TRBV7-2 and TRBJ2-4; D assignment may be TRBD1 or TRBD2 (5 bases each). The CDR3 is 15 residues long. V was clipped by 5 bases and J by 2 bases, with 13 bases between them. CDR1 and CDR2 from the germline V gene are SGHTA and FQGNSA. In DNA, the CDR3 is TGTGCCAGCAGCGCTCCCGGGACCCCCAAAAACATTCAGTACTTC. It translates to CASSAPGTPKNIQYF.